This T cell receptor beta chain was recovered during a study of T-cell memory formation after mild COVID-19. About the study: Largely, TCR clusters stayed within a single donor.

This clonotype was seen repeatedly, ten times or more. Its antigen is undetermined. CDR3 length: 13 residues. Germline loops: CDR1 SGHRS, CDR2 YFSETQ. With 4 bases removed from V and 5 bases from J, the gap between germline ends came to 9 bases. Constant-segment primers served in 5'RACE that generated TCR alpha and TCR beta cDNA libraries bearing sample barcodes and UMIs. TCRdb passed the 5' RACE reads through MiXCR, listing each CDR3 protein once. The sample shows a few hundred thousand distinct CDR3 sequences, under 25% of them seen only once. Whole-study results and caveats: Clones that contracted clustered mainly in CM and EM if CD4+ and in EMRA if CD8+.

The origin of this receptor is an adult woman who had mild COVID-19 (a few samples of this study predate the infection). Cell type and time point are not known. The sequenced material came from PBMCs or a T cell subset sorted from them (not recorded which). The V and J genes are TRBV5-1 and TRBJ2-2; D not certain. The CDR3: CASSTSGTGELFF. CDR3 bases: TGCGCCAGCAGCACATCAGGTACCGGGGAGCTGTTTTTT.